The next 15 T cell receptor beta chains were all read from a single sample in a study of blood T cells in healthy people across ages. PCR was performed a second time for 7 to 11 cycles using a sample-barcoded 5' primer and a J-beta primer mix. TCRdb reanalysed the 5' RACE reads using MiXCR and keeps one entry per CDR3 protein. This table has roughly 2 million distinct CDR3 sequences, around 50% appearing once. The sequencing sample was made of blood. The receptors were sampled from a woman aged 40 to 49 in good health.

The rearrangement links TRBV20-1 to TRBJ1-4, with 7 bases identical to TRBD1. Germline CDR1 DFQATT, CDR2 SNEGSKA (reference sequence). The J segment lost 6 bases and the V segment lost 5 bases, leaving 6 bases of the junction unmatched. The CDR3 consists of 13 residues. CDR3 amino acids: CSALTGSDEKLFF. The DNA for the CDR3 is TGCAGTGCTTTGACAGGGTCGGATGAAAAACTGTTTTTT.

This clonotype was found a few times. J is TRBJ2-3 and V is TRBV7-9, with D unresolved. Germline V gives CDR1 SEHNR, CDR2 FQNEAQ (reference sequence). The V end lost 6 bases, the J end lost 4 bases, and 11 bases lay between the germline ends. CDR3 size: 13 residues. DNA for the CDR3: TGTGCCAGCAGTGCTTTTGGAGCAGATACGCAGTATTTT. Protein product: CASSAFGADTQYF.

This clonotype was observed at least ten times. The chain links TRBV18 to TRBJ2-5; 7 bases fit TRBD1. Germline V gene data show CDR1 as KGHSH and CDR2 as LQKENI. This CDR3 contains 14 residues. The J segment lost 2 bases and the V segment lost 0 bases, leaving 0 bases of the junction unmatched. CDR3 sequence: CASSPPGQQETQYF. The CDR3 DNA follows: TGTGCCAGCTCACCACCGGGACAGCAAGAGACCCAGTACTTC.

J is TRBJ1-2 and V is TRBV29-1, with TRBD1 identical over 7 bases. The germline CDR1 and CDR2 sequences are SQVTM and ANQGSEA. The V segment lost 5 bases and the J segment 6 bases; nucleotides outside the gene matches: 3. This CDR3 comprises 11 residues. The CDR3 DNA follows: TGCAGCGTTAAGACAGGGCATGGCTACACCTTC. Translation gives CSVKTGHGYTF. The full variable domain, in which reference TRBV29-1 and TRBJ1-2 provide the parts outside the CDR3, is SAVISQKPSRDICQRGTSLTIQCQVDSQVTMMFWYRQQPGQSLTLIATANQGSEATYESGFVIDKFPISRPNLTFSTLTVSNMSPEDSSIYLCSVKTGHGYTFGSGTRLTVV.

CDR3: CSVESPLAKETQYF. CDR3 coding DNA: TGCAGCGTTGAAAGTCCACTAGCGAAAGAGACCCAGTACTTC. This chain joins TRBV29-1 and TRBJ2-5, with TRBD2 matching 7 bases. Germline CDR1 reads SQVTM; CDR2 reads ANQGSEA. V was pared by 2 bases and J by 3 bases, with 6 bases of the junction left unmatched. CDR3 length equals 14 residues.

This clonotype appeared a few times. This chain uses TRBV5-5 with TRBJ2-1; TRBD1 matches at 7 bases. This CDR3 spans 13 amino acids. Germline V gene sequence: CDR1 SGHKS, CDR2 YYEKEE (reference sequence). V lost 4 bases to trimming and J lost 9 bases; unmatched junction nucleotides: 7. Written as DNA, the CDR3 is TGTGCCAGCAGCCCCACAGGGGATGGTGAGCAGTTCTTC. It translates to CASSPTGDGEQFF.

This clonotype has a handful of counts. This sequence joins TRBV27 and TRBJ1-4; D perhaps matches TRBD1 (6 bases). CDR3 length: 14 amino acids. V dropped 8 bases and J dropped 0 bases, with 10 bases sitting between them. The germline V gene has CDR1 MNHEY and CDR2 SMNVEV (reference sequence). The CDR3 spells CASGGLATNEKLFF. CDR3 DNA sequence: TGTGCCAGCGGGGGGCTTGCAACTAATGAAAAACTGTTTTTT.

The rearrangement links TRBV6-6 to TRBJ2-7; 9 nucleotides align to TRBD1. The J call could be wrong; TRBJ2-5 is a better fit for the DNA end. CDR1 and CDR2 (germline): MNHNY, SVGAGI (reference sequence). The CDR3 runs 17 residues. The CDR3 DNA is TGTGCCAGCAGTTATACGTCCGGGACAGGGATATCAGAGACCCAGTACTTC. Translated: CASSYTSGTGISETQYF.

At least ten counts were recorded for this clonotype. At one end the junction does not follow the germline gene, possibly because of a read error. The J gene is TRBJ2-5, the V gene TRBV7-2; unclear D gene. The germline gives CDR1 SGHTA, CDR2 FQGNSA. CDR3 length: 13 amino acids. CDR3 in amino acids: CASSLVLLETQYF. The CDR3 bases are TGTGCCAGCAGTTTAGTTTTGTTGGAGACCCAGTACTTC.

This rearrangement joins TRBV5-1 to TRBJ2-3; TRBD2 matches 7 bases. The CDR3 consists of 14 residues. Germline V gene data show CDR1 as SGHRS and CDR2 as YFSETQ. V lost 4 bases, J lost 4 bases, and 6 bases stayed unmatched. As DNA, the CDR3 is TGCGCCAGCAGCGGGGGGGTGGTTCCAGATACGCAGTATTTT. Protein product: CASSGGVVPDTQYF. Using reference TRBV5-1 and TRBJ2-3 for the parts outside the CDR3, the full variable domain is KAGVTQTPRYLIKTRGQQVTLSCSPISGHRSVSWYQQTPGQGLQFLFEYFSETQRNKGNFPGRFSGRQFSNSRSEMNVSTLELGDSALYLCASSGGVVPDTQYFGPGTRLTVL.

The rearrangement links TRBV27 to TRBJ2-5; no reliable D call. With 8 bases removed from V and 2 bases from J, the gap between germline ends came to 12 bases. The germline V gene encodes CDR1 MNHEY and CDR2 SMNVEV (reference sequence). The CDR3 covers 13 residues. CDR3 residues: CASRTALQETQYF. CDR3 coding DNA: TGTGCCAGCCGCACCGCGCTTCAAGAGACCCAGTACTTC.

This chain links TRBV12-3 or TRBV12-4 with TRBJ2-6, with D possibly being TRBD1 (5 bases). V lost 6 bases, J lost 0 bases, and 9 bases lay in between. This CDR3 comprises 15 residues. This chain's CDR3 is CASRTTDSGANVLTF. The CDR3 nucleotides read TGTGCCAGCAGGACGACAGACTCTGGGGCCAACGTCCTGACTTTC.

The rearrangement uses TRBV5-1 and TRBJ1-6; TRBD1 aligns across 9 bases. Unmatched junction bases numbered 6, after V lost 4 bases and J lost 7 bases. This CDR3 has 15 amino acids. The germline gives CDR1 SGHRS, CDR2 YFSETQ. The CDR3 coding sequence is TGCGCCAGCAGCCCGTGGACAGGGGACAATTCACCCCTCCACTTT. It is translated as CASSPWTGDNSPLHF.

This clonotype was picked up a small number of times. This rearrangement joins TRBV20-1 to TRBJ2-1, with TRBD2 matching over 11 bases. Germline V gives CDR1 DFQATT, CDR2 SNEGSKA (reference sequence). There are 16 residues in the CDR3. The trim removed 1 base at V and 5 bases at J, leaving 7 bases unmatched. The CDR3 reads CSARGGGLAANNEQFF. The DNA for the CDR3 is TGCAGTGCTAGAGGGGGGGGACTAGCGGCTAACAATGAGCAGTTCTTC.

The chain recombines TRBV7-8 with TRBJ2-3; 7 bases fit TRBD2. Trimming removed 6 bases from V and 3 bases from J; junction bases left unmatched: 6. The CDR3 covers 14 residues. Per germline, CDR1 SGHVS and CDR2 FQNEAQ. CDR3 protein: CASRGDYRTDTQYF. DNA of the CDR3: TGTGCCAGCAGGGGGGACTACAGAACAGATACGCAGTATTTT.